These 21 T cell receptor beta chains share one sample of origin, sequenced in a study of OX40 agonist ivuxolimab in advanced cancers. Here immunoSEQ multiplex PCR was the method, and the copy in TCRdb shows in-frame clones only, minus some. This sample carries approximately 75,000 clones, roughly nine tenths of them seen once, and the ten largest clones take around 0.39%. This sample comprised CD4+ or CD8+ T cells sorted from blood, obtained in a trial of the OX40 agonist ivuxolimab. The receptor source for this set is an adult with an advanced solid tumor such as melanoma, head and neck, liver or kidney cancer.

The CDR3 sequence is CASSVRTGKWETQYF. For the CDR3, the DNA is TGTGCCAGCAGCGTCAGGACAGGCAAGTGGGAGACCCAGTACTTC. The J gene is TRBJ2-5, the V gene TRBV7-2, with 7 bases aligning to TRBD1. The CDR3 extends over 15 amino acids. Looked up from germline, CDR1 is SGHTA and CDR2 is FQGNSA. J lost 5 bases, V lost 5 bases, and 11 bases had no gene match.

The rearrangement links TRBV6-5 to TRBJ1-5, with a possible D match to TRBD1 (5 bases). The V gene lost 7 bases and the J gene lost 6 bases, with 16 bases spanning the gap. The CDR3 is 14 residues long. Germline V gene data show CDR1 as MNHEY and CDR2 as SVGAGI. The CDR3 region is CASKGTLEGQPQHF. The CDR3 DNA is TGTGCCAGCAAGGGGACGCTGGAAGGTCAGCCCCAGCATTTT.

This clone was counted a single time. The chain carries TRBV7-8 and TRBJ1-2; D call uncertain. V gave up 2 bases and J gave up 7 bases, with 20 bases separating them. The V gene's germline CDR1 is SGHVS and CDR2 FQNEAQ. The CDR3 loop spans 16 amino acids. CDR3 region: CASSLTPGEALGGYTF. The CDR3 DNA follows: TGTGCCAGCAGCTTAACTCCCGGGGAGGCCTTGGGTGGCTACACCTTC.

The chain links TRBV5-1 to TRBJ1-6; TRBD1 might be the D (5 bases). The CDR3 is made up of 15 amino acids. Per germline, CDR1 SGHRS and CDR2 YFSETQ. V gave up 0 bases and J gave up 7 bases, with 11 bases separating them. The CDR3 sequence: CASSLGGSSNSPLHF. The DNA for the CDR3 is TGCGCCAGCAGCTTGGGGGGCAGTAGCAATTCACCCCTCCACTTT.

The V and J genes are TRBV28 and TRBJ2-7; 11 nucleotides match TRBD2. CDR3 length: 14 residues. Germline V gives CDR1 MDHEN, CDR2 SYDVKM. V gave up 5 bases and J gave up 5 bases; unmatched junction bases: 5. CDR3 DNA sequence: TGTGCCAGCAGTATACTAGCGGGGGATGACGAGCAGTACTTC. Its translation is CASSILAGDDEQYF.

This rearrangement joins TRBV9 to TRBJ2-7; weak D call: TRBD1 (6 bases). Trimming left V 0 bases short and J 6 bases short, with 19 bases between. The CDR3 covers 16 residues. CDR1 and CDR2 from the germline V gene are SGDLS and YYNGEE. The CDR3 loop reads CASSVEHQGRLSEQYF. Written as DNA, the CDR3 is TGTGCCAGCAGCGTAGAACACCAGGGGCGCTTGTCCGAGCAGTACTTC.

The rearrangement uses TRBV5-1 and TRBJ2-7; possibly TRBD1 for D (5 bases). Germline values: CDR1 SGHRS, CDR2 YFSETQ. The CDR3 loop spans 17 amino acids. The V gene lost 4 bases and the J gene lost 1 base, with 21 bases spanning the gap. In nucleotides, the CDR3 is TGCGCCAGCAGCCCCCTCCCCCGAACAGGAAAATCCTACGAGCAGTACTTC. Its translation is CASSPLPRTGKSYEQYF.

CDR3 DNA: TGTGCCAGCTCCCCGGGACAGATCGTAAACACTGAAGCTTTCTTT. Translated: CASSPGQIVNTEAFF. V is TRBV18 and J is TRBJ1-1; 7 bases match TRBD1. The CDR3 consists of 15 residues. Losses at the gene ends were 6 bases for V and 2 bases for J; bases not matched to a gene: 9. Germline lookup yields CDR1 KGHSH and CDR2 LQKENI. Together with reference TRBV18 and TRBJ1-1, the CDR3 gives the full variable domain: NAGVMQNPRHLVRRRGQEARLRCSPMKGHSHVYWYRQLPEEGLKFMVYLQKENIIDESGMPKERFSAEFPKEGPSILRIQQVVRGDSAAYFCASSPGQIVNTEAFFGQGTRLTVV.

This rearrangement joins TRBV12-1 to TRBJ2-7; the listed D gene, TRBD2, was not tested against the DNA. TRBV12-1 is deemed a pseudogene. This CDR3 is built from 17 residues. In DNA form, the CDR3 reads TGTGCCAGCAGCTGTAAAGGAGGGTTGGGGGGGCACTACGAGCAGTACTTC. The encoded protein is CASSCKGGLGGHYEQYF.

The V and J genes are TRBV5-1 and TRBJ2-3; 9 nucleotides align to TRBD2. V lost 2 bases and J lost 6; bases outside the gene matches: 7. The germline gives CDR1 SGHRS, CDR2 YFSETQ. The CDR3 has 15 residues. CDR3 region: CASSFRGGAGDTQYF. The CDR3 DNA reads TGCGCCAGCAGCTTTCGCGGGGGGGCCGGGGATACGCAGTATTTT.

The chain employs TRBV19 and TRBJ2-1, with D possibly matching TRBD1 (7 bases). In germline, CDR1 is LNHDA, CDR2 SQIVND (reference sequence). The germline V and J ends were trimmed by 1 base and 4 bases, with 11 bases remaining between them. CDR3 length: 15 amino acids. CDR3 nucleotide sequence: TGTGCCAGTAGTATAGGGGCAGGGGGGTACAATGAGCAGTTCTTC. As protein: CASSIGAGGYNEQFF. The full variable domain, in which reference TRBV19 and TRBJ2-1 provide the parts outside the CDR3, is DGGITQSPKYLFRKEGQNVTLSCEQNLNHDAMYWYRQDPGQGLRLIYYSQIVNDFQKGDIAEGYSVSREKKESFPLTVTSAQKNPTAFYLCASSIGAGGYNEQFFGPGTRLTVL.

V gene TRBV6-1 combines with J gene TRBJ2-1, with D perhaps TRBD1 (5 bases). The CDR3 loop spans 13 amino acids. Trimming shortened V by 7 bases and J by 13 bases, and 20 bases separated the two germline ends. Germline loops: CDR1 MNHNS, CDR2 SASEGT. CDR3: CASTHPLLTAQFF. The DNA of the CDR3 is TGTGCCAGCACCCACCCGCTCCTGACAGCCCAGTTCTTC.

The chain couples TRBV7-2 to TRBJ2-3, with TRBD1 identical over 7 bases. After removal of 5 bases from V and 2 bases from J, the junction contained 10 bases not matched to a gene. Germline CDR1 SGHTA, CDR2 FQGNSA. This CDR3 spans 16 amino acids. CDR3 region: CASSTRQGSITDTQYF. The CDR3 DNA sequence: TGTGCCAGCAGCACTCGACAGGGCAGCATCACAGATACGCAGTATTTT.

The chain employs TRBV7-9 and TRBJ2-1; D gene ambiguous. This CDR3 is built from 17 residues. Germline V gene lookup returns CDR1 SEHNR and CDR2 FQNEAQ (reference sequence). Between the trimmed V and J ends, which lost 5 bases and 4 bases, there was a span of 21 bases. The CDR3 protein is CASSPGDGLLGYNEQFF. CDR3 in DNA: TGTGCCAGCAGCCCCGGCGATGGGCTCCTCGGGTACAATGAGCAGTTCTTC.

The chain recombines TRBV18 with TRBJ2-2; 11 nucleotides line up with TRBD2. With 2 bases clipped from V and 3 bases from J, the junction kept 5 bases outside the gene matches. There are 17 residues in the CDR3. Germline lookup yields CDR1 KGHSH and CDR2 LQKENI. This chain's CDR3 is CASSPLLAGGYTGELFF. The CDR3 DNA reads as TGTGCCAGCTCACCATTGCTAGCGGGAGGATACACCGGGGAGCTGTTTTTT.

CDR3 loop: CASSLGLAGGPDTQYF. The CDR3 DNA sequence: TGTGCCAGCAGCTTAGGGCTAGCGGGGGGGCCGGATACGCAGTATTTT. The rearrangement links TRBV7-7 to TRBJ2-3; 12 positions agree with TRBD2. The CDR3 has 16 amino acids. Germline V gene lookup returns CDR1 SSHAT and CDR2 FNYEAQ (reference sequence). Trimming cost V 1 base and J 6 bases; bases outside gene matches: 5.

This chain uses TRBV6-5 with TRBJ2-7, with D unresolved. With 4 bases removed from V and 3 bases from J, the gap between germline ends came to 4 bases. The germline V gene has CDR1 MNHEY and CDR2 SVGAGI. The CDR3 runs to 11 residues. The DNA for the CDR3 is TGTGCCAGCAGTTCCTTCTACGAGCAGTACTTC. It encodes CASSSFYEQYF.

This sequence joins TRBV19 and TRBJ1-2, with D tentatively TRBD1 (5 bases). Germline lookup yields CDR1 LNHDA and CDR2 SQIVND (reference sequence). Trimming shortened V by 5 bases and J by 0 bases, and 16 bases separated the two germline ends. The CDR3 contains 16 residues. The CDR3 sequence: CASSGARGSTNYGYTF. In DNA, the CDR3 is TGTGCCAGTAGTGGGGCTCGAGGCAGCACTAACTATGGCTACACCTTC. Complete variable domain (other parts from reference TRBV19 and TRBJ1-2): DGGITQSPKYLFRKEGQNVTLSCEQNLNHDAMYWYRQDPGQGLRLIYYSQIVNDFQKGDIAEGYSVSREKKESFPLTVTSAQKNPTAFYLCASSGARGSTNYGYTFGSGTRLTVV.

The chain recombines TRBV27 with TRBJ1-4, with TRBD1 matching 11 bases. CDR1 is MNHEY and CDR2 is SMNVEV in the germline V gene (reference sequence). The CDR3 runs 15 residues. V shed 3 bases, J shed 9 bases, and the junction held 6 bases outside the gene matches. The CDR3, as DNA: TGTGCCAGCAGTTTTGGGACAGGGGGAGATAAAAAACTGTTTTTT. As protein: CASSFGTGGDKKLFF.

The chain couples TRBV7-2 to TRBJ2-2; D perhaps matches TRBD1 (6 bases). The CDR3 runs to 15 residues. Germline assignment: CDR1 SGHTA and CDR2 FQGNSA. Trimming cost V 1 base and J 0 bases, with 6 bases left between them. CDR3 in amino acids: CASSLGQANTGELFF. In DNA form, the CDR3 reads TGTGCCAGCAGCTTAGGACAGGCGAACACCGGGGAGCTGTTTTTT.

The J gene is TRBJ2-7, the V gene TRBV11-2; 12 bases line up with TRBD2. Unmatched junction bases numbered 11, after V lost 6 bases and J lost 5 bases. The CDR3 has 16 amino acids. CDR1 SGHAT and CDR2 FQNNGV come from the germline V gene. For the CDR3, the DNA is TGTGCCAGCAGTTCAGTGACTAGCGGGAGTCTCCACGAGCAGTACTTC. It yields the protein CASSSVTSGSLHEQYF.